This passage covers 7 T cell receptor beta chains from one sample sequenced in a study of T cell responses to AZD1222 COVID-19 vaccine. Libraries were prepared by immunoSEQ multiplex PCR; TCRdb keeps only in-frame clonotypes and omits some of them. There are over 100,000 clones in the sample; around 87% occur only once, and 2% to 3% lies in the top ten. Sequenced material: peripheral blood, taken 28 days after the second AZD1222 dose. These receptors all come from an adult who received the AZD1222 COVID-19 vaccine.

The rearrangement uses TRBV27 and TRBJ1-6; D is ambiguous. The CDR3 is 13 amino acids. V gave up 4 bases and J gave up 9 bases, with 10 bases separating them. Germline CDR1 MNHEY, CDR2 SMNVEV (reference sequence). In nucleotides, the CDR3 is TGTGCCAGCAGTTCTGGGTGGGGTTCACCCCTCCACTTT. It encodes CASSSGWGSPLHF.

V and J are TRBV7-2 and TRBJ2-3, with D tentatively TRBD1 (5 bases). The ends were cut back, 0 bases at V and 1 base at J, with 8 bases in the middle. The CDR3 has 15 residues. Germline loops: CDR1 SGHTA, CDR2 FQGNSA. CDR3 sequence: CASSLAARGTDTQYF. In DNA form, the CDR3 reads TGTGCCAGCAGCTTAGCGGCCAGGGGCACAGATACGCAGTATTTT.

The rearrangement links TRBV24-1 to TRBJ1-2, with 9 bases that match TRBD1. V shed 7 bases and J 7 bases; nucleotides not matched to a gene: 12. From germline, CDR1 is KGHDR and CDR2 SFDVKD. This CDR3 region has 15 residues. The CDR3 sequence: CATSPTGQGLVGYTF. Written as DNA, the CDR3 is TGTGCCACCAGCCCCACGGGACAGGGTCTAGTTGGCTACACCTTC.

As DNA, the CDR3 is TGTGCCAGCAGAACAGGGTGGACTGAAGCTTTCTTT. This sequence encodes CASRTGWTEAFF. The chain carries TRBV6-5 and TRBJ1-1; tentative D call: TRBD1 (6 bases). This CDR3 is built from 12 residues. Germline V gene data show CDR1 as MNHEY and CDR2 as SVGAGI. The V gene lost 6 bases and the J gene lost 5 bases, with 10 bases spanning the gap.

The chain couples TRBV29-1 to TRBJ2-5; maybe TRBD1 (5 bases). CDR3 size: 13 residues. The V and J ends lost 4 bases and 2 bases respectively, with 11 bases between them. Germline loops: CDR1 SQVTM, CDR2 ANQGSEA. The CDR3 region is CSVADTLQETQYF. CDR3 sequence (DNA): TGCAGCGTTGCGGACACACTGCAAGAGACCCAGTACTTC. The full variable domain, rest sourced from reference TRBV29-1 and TRBJ2-5, is SAVISQKPSRDICQRGTSLTIQCQVDSQVTMMFWYRQQPGQSLTLIATANQGSEATYESGFVIDKFPISRPNLTFSTLTVSNMSPEDSSIYLCSVADTLQETQYFGPGTRLLVL.

The chain has TRBV6-2 or TRBV6-3 and TRBJ2-6; the match to TRBD1 covers 8 bases. The CDR3 is made up of 18 amino acids. The trim removed 2 bases at V and 2 bases at J, leaving 8 bases unmatched. The germline gives CDR1 MNHEY, CDR2 SVGEGT. The chain's CDR3 is CASSYNGQGRPGANVLTF. Written as DNA, the CDR3 is TGTGCCAGCAGTTACAATGGACAGGGAAGACCTGGGGCCAACGTCCTGACTTTC.

The rearrangement joins TRBV24-1 to TRBJ2-7; D not certain. Trimming stripped 4 bases from V and 5 bases from J, with 17 bases between. The CDR3 covers 15 residues. Germline V lookup: CDR1 KGHDR, CDR2 SFDVKD. The CDR3 loop reads CATSDPKKARDEQYF. The CDR3, as DNA: TGTGCCACCAGTGACCCCAAAAAAGCAAGGGACGAGCAGTACTTC.